Given below is one T cell receptor (beta chain) in context. Its antigen remains undetermined. No qualities accompany the bases; no much larger clone lies one base away. The sample is drawn from a study of T cells in Graves' hyperthyroidism and ophthalmopathy (dated by TCRdb to the late 2010s). In the study overall: Peripheral blood samples were taken at initial diagnosis, before any treatment was given. The approximately 95 discovery patients were divided at random into training and test sets in a 7:3 ratio. After sampling, hyperthyroidism patients received methimazole starting at 30 mg daily, and ophthalmopathy patients received high-dose intravenous methylprednisolone. TCR V-J signatures able to tell the groups apart were searched for in a discovery cohort of more than 90 patients, of whom about 40 had Graves' ophthalmopathy and around 58 had stable Graves' hyperthyroidism. In roughly six Graves' hyperthyroidism patients, the study also compared T-cell repertoires from thyroid tissue with T-cell repertoires from blood. An independent validation cohort of around 19 hyperthyroidism patients and approximately 15 patients who later progressed to ophthalmopathy tested prospective prediction of ophthalmopathy. The paper reports TCR Vbeta CDR3 sequencing of 130 to 150 peripheral blood samples: approximately 41 ophthalmopathy, 70 to 85 hyperthyroidism and approximately 17 progressor patients. What the authors observed across the whole study: Ophthalmopathy was separated from stable hyperthyroidism by a 13 V-J signature model, with roughly 88% sensitivity and about 81% specificity obtained in cross-validation and 80%/75% obtained in testing. Most expanded thyroid clonotypes (frequency above 0.001) were also found in blood, which suggests that blood repertoires may mirror thyroid immune responses. In validation, the model predicted progression to ophthalmopathy with about 71% sensitivity and 72.22% specificity, a median of approximately 6.5 months before onset. Sample size was not statistically predetermined, and investigators were not blinded to group allocation.

Amplification of TCR beta CDR3 regions was carried out from RNA transcripts. A first-round RT-PCR of the TCR CDR3 used the HTBI primer set with the Qiagen OneStep RT-PCR kit. Libraries were constructed in a second round of multiplex PCR, after which size selection and purification were performed. The libraries were sequenced on an Illumina HiSeq2000 using paired-end 100 bp reads. Concerning the study's data processing: SOAPnuke was used to process the raw data, removing reads that contained adapters or uncalled bases, had a mean Phred below 15, or lacked an exact match to the constant primer or identifier. COPE v1.2.5 was used to merge high-quality paired reads, and clonotypes were defined as unique nucleotide sequences. MiTCR v1.1 was used to align clonotypes to the IMGT TRBV, TRBD and TRBJ reference segments. Analysis was restricted to V-J combinations with a frequency above 0.0001, which covered roughly 99% of repertoires. The TCS score was defined as the ratio of F50 (clonal expansion) to E x V (chaos), calculated using BLOSUM62-based TCRdist between CDR3 peptides within each V-J. Welch's t-statistics and random forest reduced just over 500 V-J features to 10 to 15, which were used in a naive Bayes classifier (R e1071). The similarity between thyroid and blood repertoires was quantified using the Morisita-Horn index. The public reads were reanalyzed by TCRdb: fastp trimming at Q25, MiXCR alignment, in-frame beta chains only. Records with the same CDR3 protein are collapsed into one entry carrying the most frequent genes and DNA. These V and J calls rely on TCRdb rather than the paper's analysis. The sample table holds 750,000 to 950,000 distinct CDR3 sequences, of which around 39% were seen once. The ten largest account for about 9% of the sample.

Stable Graves' hyperthyroidism was defined as no progression to ophthalmopathy during 18 months of follow-up. Hyperthyroidism patients were newly diagnosed, had a disease duration of under 2 months, and were aged 18 to 65 years. Any patient with an uncontrolled infection, another autoimmune disease, pregnancy or lactation was excluded. Diagnoses were established on the basis of clinical symptoms, serum thyroxine and TRAb, thyroid ultrasound, and orbital computed tomography. PBMCs were isolated from about 10 ml of fresh peripheral blood by Ficoll-Paque density gradient centrifugation. Trizol reagent was used to extract total RNA, and RNA quality was then checked on an Agilent 2100 Bioanalyzer. V and J are truncated by 6 bases and 3 bases respectively, leaving an intervening sequence of 18 bases. There are 15 amino acids in the CDR3, from cysteine to phenylalanine inclusive. Only CDR3 DNA is held: 45 bases, read in frame from base 1.

The chain couples TRBV12-3 or TRBV12-4 to TRBJ2-7; the D element might be TRBD1 or TRBD2, as each aligns at 5 bases. Sequencing was done on a sample of blood. The sequence was obtained from a man younger than 30 with Graves' hyperthyroidism. CDR3 region: CASSPAGTPHYEQYF. The DNA is TGTGCCAGCAGCCCAGCCGGGACCCCCCACTACGAGCAGTACTTC.